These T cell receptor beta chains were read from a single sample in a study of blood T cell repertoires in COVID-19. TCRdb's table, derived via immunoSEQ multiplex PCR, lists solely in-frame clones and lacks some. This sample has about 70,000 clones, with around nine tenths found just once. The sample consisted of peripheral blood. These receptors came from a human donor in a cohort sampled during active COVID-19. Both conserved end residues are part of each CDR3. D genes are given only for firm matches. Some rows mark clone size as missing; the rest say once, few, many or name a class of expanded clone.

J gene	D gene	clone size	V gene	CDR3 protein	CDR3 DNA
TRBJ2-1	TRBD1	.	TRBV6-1	CASSESQGARVEQFF	TGTGCCAGCAGTGAAAGCCAGGGGGCGAGGGTTGAGCAGTTCTTC
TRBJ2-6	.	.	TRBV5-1	CASSLVGAGANVLTF	TGCGCCAGCAGCTTGGTAGGGGCTGGGGCCAACGTCCTGACTTTC
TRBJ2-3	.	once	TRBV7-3	CASSLQRSSTDTQYF	TGTGCCAGCAGCTTACAGCGGAGCAGCACAGATACGCAGTATTTT
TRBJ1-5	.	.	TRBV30	CAWSSEDISFVNQPQHF	TGTGCCTGGAGTTCAGAAGATATATCCTTCGTCAATCAGCCCCAGCATTTT
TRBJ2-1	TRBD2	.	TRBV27	CASSLSALAGDGEQFF	TGTGCCAGCAGTTTATCGGCTCTAGCGGGAGATGGTGAGCAGTTCTTC
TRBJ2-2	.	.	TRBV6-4	CASSPSSSTGELFF	TGTGCCAGCAGTCCTAGTTCTAGCACCGGGGAGCTGTTTTTT
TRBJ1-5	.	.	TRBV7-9	CASSKDPGNQPQHF	TGTGCCAGCAGCAAAGACCCGGGCAATCAGCCCCAGCATTTT
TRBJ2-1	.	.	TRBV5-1	CASSLGADFEQFF	TGCGCCAGCAGCTTGGGGGCGGACTTTGAGCAGTTCTTC
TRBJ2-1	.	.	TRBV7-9	CASSLSVSNEQFF	TGTGCCAGCAGCTTATCAGTATCCAATGAGCAGTTCTTC
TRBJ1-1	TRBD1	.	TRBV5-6	CASRRQGPVNTEAFF	TGTGCCAGCAGGAGACAGGGCCCAGTGAACACTGAAGCTTTCTTT
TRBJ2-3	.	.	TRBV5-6	CASRTSAGRGADTQYF	TGTGCCAGCAGGACATCGGCAGGGCGGGGTGCAGATACGCAGTATTTT
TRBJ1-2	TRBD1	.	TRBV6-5	CASSYSATGAGYTF	TGTGCCAGCAGTTACTCGGCGACAGGGGCTGGCTACACCTTC
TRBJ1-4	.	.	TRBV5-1	CASSFGSVSDTQLFF	TGCGCCAGCAGCTTCGGGTCGGTGTCGGATACGCAACTGTTTTTT
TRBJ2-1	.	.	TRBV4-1	CASSQDNGYSSNEQFF	TGCGCCAGCAGCCAAGATAACGGGTATTCATCGAATGAGCAGTTCTTC
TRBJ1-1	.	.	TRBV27	CASRAGVNTEAFF	TGTGCCAGCAGGGCAGGGGTGAACACTGAAGCTTTCTTT
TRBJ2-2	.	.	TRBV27	CASTPGTGELFF	TGTGCCAGCACACCAGGCACCGGGGAGCTGTTTTTT
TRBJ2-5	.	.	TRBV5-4	CASSRSTQETQYF	TGTGCCAGCAGTCGTTCTACCCAAGAGACCCAGTACTTC
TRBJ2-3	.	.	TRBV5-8	CASSLAISQDTQYF	TGTGCCAGCAGCTTGGCCATCAGTCAGGATACGCAGTATTTT
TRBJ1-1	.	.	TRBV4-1	CASSPRGAGTEAFF	TGCGCCAGCAGCCCCCGCGGGGCGGGGACTGAAGCTTTCTTT
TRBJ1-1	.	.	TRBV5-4	CASSLASRQADTF	TGTGCCAGCAGCTTGGCGAGCCGACAGGCCGATACCTTT
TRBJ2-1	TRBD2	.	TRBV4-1	CASSQAGGGSIVLNEQFF	TGCGCCAGCAGCCAAGCGGGCGGCGGGAGCATTGTCTTAAATGAGCAGTTCTTC
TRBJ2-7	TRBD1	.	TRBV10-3	CAISPGQDLYEQYF	TGTGCCATCAGTCCGGGACAGGACCTCTACGAGCAGTACTTC
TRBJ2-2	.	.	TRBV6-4	CARSTAEWGVPGELFF	TGTGCCAGATCTACAGCGGAGTGGGGGGTTCCCGGGGAGCTGTTTTTT
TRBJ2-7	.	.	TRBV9	CASSVELAGAEQYF	TGTGCCAGCAGCGTAGAACTAGCTGGAGCGGAGCAGTACTTC
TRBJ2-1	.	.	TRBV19	CASSIASFVEQFF	TGTGCCAGTAGTATAGCTAGCTTTGTTGAGCAGTTCTTC
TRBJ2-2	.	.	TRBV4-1	CASSPPSGELFF	TGCGCCAGCAGCCCCCCTTCCGGGGAGCTGTTTTTT
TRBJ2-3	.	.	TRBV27	CASSFRGYSTDTQYF	TGTGCCAGCAGTTTCCGCGGATATAGCACAGATACGCAGTATTTT
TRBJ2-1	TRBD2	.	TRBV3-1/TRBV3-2	CASSSTGTSGYNEQFF	TGTGCCAGCAGCTCTACCGGGACTAGCGGGTACAATGAGCAGTTCTTC
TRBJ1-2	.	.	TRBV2	CASTSAPRAANYGYTF	TGTGCCAGCACCTCGGCCCCGCGCGCAGCTAACTATGGCTACACCTTT
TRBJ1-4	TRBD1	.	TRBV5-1	CASSPSGGTAEKLFF	TGCGCCAGCAGCCCGTCAGGGGGGACGGCAGAAAAACTGTTTTTT
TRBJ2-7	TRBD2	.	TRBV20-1	CAYGRGYEQYF	TGCGCCTACGGGAGGGGTTACGAGCAGTACTTC
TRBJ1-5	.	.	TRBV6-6	CASTDPTGLDQPQHF	TGTGCCAGCACCGACCCCACAGGGTTGGATCAGCCCCAGCATTTT
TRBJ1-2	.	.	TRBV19	CASQKLDRTNYGYTF	TGTGCCAGCCAGAAACTCGACAGGACTAACTATGGCTACACCTTC
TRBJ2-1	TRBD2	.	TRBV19	CASSKGLAGVTEQFF	TGTGCCAGTAGTAAGGGCCTAGCGGGAGTTACTGAGCAGTTCTTC